This T cell receptor beta chain was sequenced in a study of blood T cell repertoires in COVID-19. Turning to the study itself: Both acute and convalescent COVID-19 samples were obtained from the United States, Italy and Spain.

Germline CDR1 MDHEN, CDR2 SYDVKM. The CDR3 covers 16 residues. V gave up 1 base and J gave up 0 bases, with 10 bases separating them. As originally analysed: For nucleated cells, counts were estimated from reference gene primer amplification. This table comes from immunoSEQ multiplex PCR, and its TCRdb copy is limited to in-frame clones, with some not included. Clone size and the V and J calls come from that table; the DNA yielded D and trimming. The repertoire holds approximately 140,000 clones, with 85% to 90% as singletons. This sequence joins TRBV28 and TRBJ1-3, with unresolved D. The receptor was derived from a man aged 18-30 years with COVID-19, enrolled during active disease. The material sequenced was peripheral blood. Here the CDR3 DNA reads TGTGCCAGCAGTTTATCACCAGCGAACTCTGGAAACACCATATATTTT. Translation gives CASSLSPANSGNTIYF.